This T cell receptor beta chain was identified in a study of T cell repertoires and HLA-DP antigens. Across the study: A couple of male donors and one female donor spanned ages 18-to-29 through 60-to-69. Study-wide points: Against one allele, clones undetected before culture averaged roughly 38%; against the other, 50% to 65%.

Clones were sequenced by immunoSEQ multiplex PCR, and TCRdb holds only the in-frame ones, with some missing. Found here are around 2,000 clones, approximately 72% of them singletons; the top ten hold around 28%. After roughly 15 days, CD4+ cells were restimulated more than 20 h with the same allogeneic DPB1. Retrovirally transduced HeLa cells with HLA-DPA1/DPB1, HLA-DM, invariant chain and CD80 served as stimulators. CD4+ T cells, purified by negative selection, averaged around 98% purity. Untouched CD4+ T cells were bead-isolated at about 97.7% purity. CDR1 is SNHLY and CDR2 is FYNNEI in the germline V gene. V lost 5 bases and J lost 3, with 15 bases in between. The CDR3 is 15 residues long.

The sample was CD137- CD4+ T cells from cultured PBMCs. This sequence originates from a woman aged 18-29 years in good health and CMV-seronegative. V usage is TRBV2 and J usage is TRBJ2-3; a weak D match, TRBD2 (5 bases). CDR3 sequence reads: CASSHYGLGTDTQYF. The CDR3 DNA reads as TGTGCCAGCAGTCATTACGGACTGGGAACAGATACGCAGTATTTT. The full variable domain, with the rest looked up from reference TRBV2 and TRBJ2-3, is EPEVTQTPSHQVTQMGQEVILRCVPISNHLYFYWYRQILGQKVEFLVSFYNNEISEKSEIFDDQFSVERPDGSNFTLKIRSTKLEDSAMYFCASSHYGLGTDTQYFGPGTRLTVL.